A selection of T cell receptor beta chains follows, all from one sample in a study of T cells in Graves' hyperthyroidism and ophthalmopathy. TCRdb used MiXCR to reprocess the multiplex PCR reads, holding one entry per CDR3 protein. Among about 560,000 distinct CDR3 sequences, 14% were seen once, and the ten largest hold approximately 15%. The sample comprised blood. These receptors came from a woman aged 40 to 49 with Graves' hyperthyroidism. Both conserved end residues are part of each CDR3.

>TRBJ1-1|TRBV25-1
CASSEYPGWNTEAFF
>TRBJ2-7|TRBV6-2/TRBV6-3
CASSYSGTSDYEQYF
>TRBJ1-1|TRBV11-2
CASRSQGGWTEAFF
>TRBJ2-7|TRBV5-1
CASSRDKATDEQYF
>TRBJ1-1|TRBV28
CVSSPGTGSGTEAFF
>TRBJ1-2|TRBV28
CASSEGLFDPPTF
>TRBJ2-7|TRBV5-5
CASSYGSSGRAVSYEQYF
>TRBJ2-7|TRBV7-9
CASSLPIAGGVDEQYF
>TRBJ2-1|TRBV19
CASSSRPSGTSYNEQFF
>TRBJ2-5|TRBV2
CASRQDTETQYF
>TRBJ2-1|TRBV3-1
CASSSNRGSNEQFF
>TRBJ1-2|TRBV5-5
CASSTGPVTNYGYTF
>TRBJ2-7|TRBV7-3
CASSGGGNGTRLDEQYF
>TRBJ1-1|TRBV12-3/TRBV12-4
CASSLTTGRTEAFF
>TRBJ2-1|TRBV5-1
CASSSPGPDRGSYNEQFF
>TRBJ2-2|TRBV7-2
CASSLEVLDRDTGELFF
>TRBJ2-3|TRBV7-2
CASSLARDRGTDTQYF
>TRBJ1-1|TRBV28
CASSPRQGDTEAFF
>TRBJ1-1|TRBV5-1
CASSFSGVNTEAFF
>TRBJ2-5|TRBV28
CASSPIGAGVKETQYF
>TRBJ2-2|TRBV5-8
CASSLGPIGELFF
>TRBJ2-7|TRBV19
CASTPNALGEQYF
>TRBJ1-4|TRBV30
CAWKSTGASRKLFF
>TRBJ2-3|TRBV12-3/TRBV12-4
CASSLARLIAGDMDTQYF
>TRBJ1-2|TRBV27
CASSSTKGIPYYGYTF
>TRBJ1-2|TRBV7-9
CASSFTTGTGDYGYTF
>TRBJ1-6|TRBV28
CASSPISLTGGFNSPLHF
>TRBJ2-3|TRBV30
CAIGRGSGLAGVADTQYF
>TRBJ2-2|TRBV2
CASTRTGVVTGELFF
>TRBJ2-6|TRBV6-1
CASSADSGSGANVLTF
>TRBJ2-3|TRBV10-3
CAISRTSGGGTDTQYF
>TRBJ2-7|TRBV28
CASTLWDSPYEQYF
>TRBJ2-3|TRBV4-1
CASSQVDLFSTDTQYF
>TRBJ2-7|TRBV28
CASSLMVGSYEQYF
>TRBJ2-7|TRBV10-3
CAISGDLGEQYF
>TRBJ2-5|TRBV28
CAVHRARLTGQETQYF
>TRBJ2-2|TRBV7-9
CASSVLVQGTGELFF
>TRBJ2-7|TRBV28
CASSFSLFGGSYEQYF
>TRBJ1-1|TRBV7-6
CASSLGSSDEAFF
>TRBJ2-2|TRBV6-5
CASRSSTSGGYTGELFF